This note documents a single TCR beta chain sequence. No antigen is known for it. The data are from a study of regulatory T cells in long-lasting Graves disease. Notes on the study in general: New patients shared fewer public clonotypes (approximately 970) than persistent patients did (around 2,700). Persistent Graves' patients had lower TCR diversity than newly diagnosed ones.

Trimming shortened V by 5 bases and J by 8 bases, and 13 bases separated the two germline ends. The CDR3 sequence is 12 residues long. Germline CDR1 and CDR2: DFQATT and SNEGSKA (reference sequence). Time point defined: newly diagnosed GD, antithyroid drugs for less than 3 months. Preparation of the TCR library used RNA extracted from PBMCs. Arm-PCR of CDR3 regions with iRepertoire HTBI primers generated TCR beta libraries. TCRdb re-analysed the multiplex PCR reads in MiXCR, keeping a single row per CDR3 protein. There are roughly 350,000 distinct CDR3 sequences in the sample; roughly 15% occur only once, and about 19% lies in the top ten. This sample was also put to use in a study of T cells in Graves' hyperthyroidism and ophthalmopathy.

The sample was peripheral blood mononuclear cells (PBMCs), taken at new diagnosis, from a patient treated with antithyroid drugs. The chain combines TRBV20-1 with TRBJ2-1; unclear D gene. The receptor was isolated from a woman under 30 with Graves disease. The CDR3 region is CSAERTTDEQFF. CDR3 DNA: TGCAGTGCTGAACGAACCACCGATGAGCAGTTCTTC.